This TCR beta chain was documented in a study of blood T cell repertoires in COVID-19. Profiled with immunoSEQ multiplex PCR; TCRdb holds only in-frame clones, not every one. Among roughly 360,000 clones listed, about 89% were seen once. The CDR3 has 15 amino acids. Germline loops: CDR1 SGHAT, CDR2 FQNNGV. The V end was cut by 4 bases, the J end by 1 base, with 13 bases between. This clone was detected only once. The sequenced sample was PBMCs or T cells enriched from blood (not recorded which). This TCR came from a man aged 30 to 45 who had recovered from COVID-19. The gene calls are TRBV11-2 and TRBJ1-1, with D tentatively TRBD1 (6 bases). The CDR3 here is CASSSLQGTNTEAFF. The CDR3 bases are TGTGCCAGCAGCTCGCTACAGGGAACGAACACTGAAGCTTTCTTT.